A selection of T cell receptor beta chains follows, all from one sample in a study of CD8+ T cells in alopecia areata. Sequencing used immunoSEQ multiplex PCR; TCRdb keeps in-frame clones, though not all of them. The sample gives a few hundred thousand clones, approximately 57% of which show up once; 1.5% to 2% is in the top ten. Sequenced here: CD4+ T cells sorted from blood, sampled at week 4, from a patient treated with tofacitinib. These receptor sequences come from a human donor with alopecia areata. Each CDR3 is given with its conserved first and last residue. The order of the fields is clone size, J gene, V gene, D gene, CDR3 protein, CDR3 DNA. The D gene is left open where the match is weak. The size field is filled for only some rows; it gives once, few, many or a size class.

clone size: .; J gene: TRBJ2-6; V gene: TRBV7-9; D gene: .; CDR3 protein: CASRESQEANVLTF; CDR3 DNA: TGTGCCAGCAGAGAGTCCCAGGAGGCCAACGTCCTGACTTTC
clone size: .; J gene: TRBJ1-5; V gene: TRBV30; D gene: .; CDR3 protein: CAWSLGDNQPQHF; CDR3 DNA: TGTGCCTGGAGTTTGGGGGATAATCAGCCCCAGCATTTT
clone size: .; J gene: TRBJ1-6; V gene: TRBV27; D gene: TRBD1; CDR3 protein: CASRRQGARNNSPLHF; CDR3 DNA: TGTGCCAGCAGGAGACAGGGGGCCAGGAATAATTCACCCCTCCACTTT
clone size: .; J gene: TRBJ2-7; V gene: TRBV7-2; D gene: .; CDR3 protein: CASSPGFYEQYF; CDR3 DNA: TGTGCCAGCAGCCCCGGGTTCTACGAGCAGTACTTC
clone size: .; J gene: TRBJ1-1; V gene: TRBV5-4; D gene: .; CDR3 protein: CASSLAGQRYTEAFF; CDR3 DNA: TGTGCCAGCAGCTTGGCTGGCCAGAGGTACACTGAAGCTTTCTTT
clone size: .; J gene: TRBJ1-5; V gene: TRBV7-2; D gene: TRBD1; CDR3 protein: CASSHQPGTAINQPQHF; CDR3 DNA: TGTGCCAGCAGTCACCAACCCGGGACAGCTATTAATCAGCCCCAGCATTTT
clone size: .; J gene: TRBJ1-5; V gene: TRBV30; D gene: .; CDR3 protein: CAWSQGGKGQPQHF; CDR3 DNA: TGTGCCTGGAGTCAAGGAGGGAAAGGTCAGCCCCAGCATTTT
clone size: .; J gene: TRBJ1-1; V gene: TRBV6-5; D gene: TRBD1; CDR3 protein: CASTTTGHPEAFF; CDR3 DNA: TGTGCCAGCACCACGACAGGGCACCCCGAAGCTTTCTTT
clone size: .; J gene: TRBJ1-2; V gene: TRBV28; D gene: TRBD1; CDR3 protein: CASRKRDRQNYGYTF; CDR3 DNA: TGTGCCAGCAGAAAAAGGGACAGACAGAACTATGGCTACACCTTC
clone size: .; J gene: TRBJ2-5; V gene: TRBV10-3; D gene: .; CDR3 protein: CAISTQASQETQYF; CDR3 DNA: TGTGCCATCAGCACCCAGGCGTCCCAAGAGACCCAGTACTTC
clone size: few; J gene: TRBJ1-1; V gene: TRBV29-1; D gene: .; CDR3 protein: CSVGLRAGTEAFF; CDR3 DNA: TGCAGCGTGGGCTTGCGGGCCGGCACTGAAGCTTTCTTT
clone size: .; J gene: TRBJ1-1; V gene: TRBV7-2; D gene: .; CDR3 protein: CASSLTGSNTEAFF; CDR3 DNA: TGTGCCAGCAGCTTAACAGGGTCTAACACTGAAGCTTTCTTT
clone size: once; J gene: TRBJ1-2; V gene: TRBV27; D gene: .; CDR3 protein: CASSQDHYGYTF; CDR3 DNA: TGTGCCAGCAGTCAGGACCACTATGGCTACACCTTC
clone size: few; J gene: TRBJ2-3; V gene: TRBV4-3; D gene: TRBD2; CDR3 protein: CASSQTAGGSGSTDTQYF; CDR3 DNA: TGCGCCAGCAGCCAAACAGCGGGGGGGTCCGGATCCACAGATACGCAGTATTTT
clone size: .; J gene: TRBJ1-2; V gene: TRBV6-5; D gene: .; CDR3 protein: CASSTRSNANYGYTF; CDR3 DNA: TGTGCCAGCAGTACCCGAAGTAACGCTAACTATGGCTACACCTTC
clone size: .; J gene: TRBJ1-1; V gene: TRBV6-5; D gene: .; CDR3 protein: CASRELNTEAFF; CDR3 DNA: TGTGCCAGCAGGGAGTTGAACACTGAAGCTTTCTTT
clone size: .; J gene: TRBJ2-2; V gene: TRBV29-1; D gene: .; CDR3 protein: CSIFGERTGELFF; CDR3 DNA: TGCAGTATCTTCGGGGAACGCACCGGGGAGCTGTTTTTT
clone size: .; J gene: TRBJ1-2; V gene: TRBV29-1; D gene: .; CDR3 protein: CSVQRTAGTNYGYTF; CDR3 DNA: TGCAGCGTCCAAAGAACCGCCGGGACAAACTATGGCTACACCTTC
clone size: few; J gene: TRBJ2-5; V gene: TRBV18; D gene: .; CDR3 protein: CASSPPRGVEETQYF; CDR3 DNA: TGTGCCAGCTCACCACCCCGAGGGGTAGAAGAGACCCAGTACTTC
clone size: .; J gene: TRBJ1-1; V gene: TRBV29-1; D gene: .; CDR3 protein: CSAAYMGTLNTEAFF; CDR3 DNA: TGCAGCGCCGCCTACATGGGGACTCTGAACACTGAAGCTTTCTTT
clone size: .; J gene: TRBJ2-5; V gene: TRBV15; D gene: .; CDR3 protein: CATNNRVRETQYF; CDR3 DNA: TGTGCCACGAACAACCGGGTCCGGGAGACCCAGTACTTC
clone size: .; J gene: TRBJ1-1; V gene: TRBV29-1; D gene: .; CDR3 protein: CSVGQIGPEAFF; CDR3 DNA: TGCAGCGTTGGACAAATAGGCCCTGAAGCTTTCTTT
clone size: .; J gene: TRBJ1-6; V gene: TRBV11-2; D gene: .; CDR3 protein: CASSSVLSPNSPLHF; CDR3 DNA: TGTGCCAGCAGCTCCGTCTTGAGCCCCAATTCACCCCTCCACTTT
clone size: .; J gene: TRBJ1-1; V gene: TRBV5-1; D gene: .; CDR3 protein: CASRYVLNTEAFF; CDR3 DNA: TGCGCCAGCAGGTACGTTCTAAACACTGAAGCTTTCTTT
clone size: .; J gene: TRBJ2-5; V gene: TRBV13; D gene: .; CDR3 protein: CASSRQETQYF; CDR3 DNA: TGTGCCAGCAGCAGACAAGAGACCCAGTACTTC
clone size: few; J gene: TRBJ2-5; V gene: TRBV29-1; D gene: .; CDR3 protein: CSVDLQGGGAETQYF; CDR3 DNA: TGCAGCGTTGATCTCCAGGGAGGGGGCGCGGAGACCCAGTACTTC
clone size: few; J gene: TRBJ1-1; V gene: TRBV19; D gene: .; CDR3 protein: CASSIFTGRTEAFF; CDR3 DNA: TGTGCCAGTAGTATCTTTACAGGGAGAACTGAAGCTTTCTTT
clone size: .; J gene: TRBJ2-2; V gene: TRBV7-3; D gene: .; CDR3 protein: CASSQQTGSYTGELFF; CDR3 DNA: TGTGCCAGCAGCCAACAAACGGGCAGCTATACCGGGGAGCTGTTTTTT
clone size: .; J gene: TRBJ1-2; V gene: TRBV7-2; D gene: .; CDR3 protein: CASSVPGRANYGYTF; CDR3 DNA: TGTGCCAGCAGCGTCCCGGGACGAGCTAACTATGGCTACACCTTC
clone size: .; J gene: TRBJ1-6; V gene: TRBV14; D gene: TRBD1; CDR3 protein: CASSQRGLGSPLHF; CDR3 DNA: TGTGCCAGCAGCCAGAGGGGGCTGGGTTCACCCCTCCACTTT
clone size: .; J gene: TRBJ1-5; V gene: TRBV9; D gene: .; CDR3 protein: CASSKTGANQPQHF; CDR3 DNA: TGTGCCAGCAGTAAAACCGGGGCCAATCAGCCCCAGCATTTT
clone size: few; J gene: TRBJ2-1; V gene: TRBV11-2; D gene: .; CDR3 protein: CASSLFSGEFNEQFF; CDR3 DNA: TGTGCCAGCAGCTTATTCAGCGGCGAGTTCAATGAGCAGTTCTTC
clone size: few; J gene: TRBJ2-5; V gene: TRBV6-1; D gene: .; CDR3 protein: CASSGGRGETQYF; CDR3 DNA: TGTGCCAGCAGTGGAGGCAGAGGGGAGACCCAGTACTTC
clone size: .; J gene: TRBJ1-3; V gene: TRBV29-1; D gene: .; CDR3 protein: CSVGQSRRGNTIYF; CDR3 DNA: TGCAGCGTTGGGCAGAGCAGAAGAGGAAACACCATATATTTT
clone size: few; J gene: TRBJ2-1; V gene: TRBV14; D gene: .; CDR3 protein: CASSQVAEQFF; CDR3 DNA: TGTGCCAGCAGCCAAGTCGCTGAGCAGTTCTTC
clone size: .; J gene: TRBJ2-3; V gene: TRBV4-3; D gene: .; CDR3 protein: CASSQVGGTDTQYF; CDR3 DNA: TGCGCCAGCAGCCAAGTTGGGGGCACAGATACGCAGTATTTT
clone size: .; J gene: TRBJ1-2; V gene: TRBV29-1; D gene: TRBD1; CDR3 protein: CSADRGYGYTF; CDR3 DNA: TGCAGCGCTGACAGGGGCTATGGCTACACCTTC
clone size: .; J gene: TRBJ2-7; V gene: TRBV5-1; D gene: .; CDR3 protein: CASSLARYPYEQYF; CDR3 DNA: TGCGCCAGCAGCTTGGCCAGGTATCCCTACGAGCAGTACTTC
clone size: .; J gene: TRBJ1-2; V gene: TRBV29-1; D gene: .; CDR3 protein: CSVEGGAYGYTF; CDR3 DNA: TGCAGCGTTGAAGGGGGGGCTTATGGCTACACCTTC
clone size: few; J gene: TRBJ1-1; V gene: TRBV7-9; D gene: .; CDR3 protein: CASSLDRNTEAFF; CDR3 DNA: TGTGCCAGCAGCTTAGACCGGAACACTGAAGCTTTCTTT
clone size: .; J gene: TRBJ2-5; V gene: TRBV5-1; D gene: TRBD1; CDR3 protein: CASSLRRGQGAWETQYF; CDR3 DNA: TGCGCCAGCAGCCTACGACGGGGACAGGGGGCTTGGGAGACCCAGTACTTC
clone size: .; J gene: TRBJ1-2; V gene: TRBV2; D gene: .; CDR3 protein: CASSVLGPNYGYTF; CDR3 DNA: TGTGCCAGCAGTGTTCTGGGTCCTAACTATGGCTACACCTTC
clone size: .; J gene: TRBJ2-5; V gene: TRBV5-1; D gene: .; CDR3 protein: CASSFGHQETQYF; CDR3 DNA: TGCGCCAGCAGCTTCGGCCACCAAGAGACCCAGTACTTC
clone size: .; J gene: TRBJ2-2; V gene: TRBV29-1; D gene: .; CDR3 protein: CSFTYTGELFF; CDR3 DNA: TGCAGCTTTACGTACACCGGGGAGCTGTTTTTT
clone size: .; J gene: TRBJ2-1; V gene: TRBV6-5; D gene: .; CDR3 protein: CASNAGNEQFF; CDR3 DNA: TGTGCCAGCAACGCGGGGAATGAGCAGTTCTTC
clone size: .; J gene: TRBJ2-4; V gene: TRBV5-6; D gene: TRBD1; CDR3 protein: CASSSGTGENIQYF; CDR3 DNA: TGTGCCAGCAGCTCGGGGACAGGAGAAAACATTCAGTACTTC
clone size: .; J gene: TRBJ1-6; V gene: TRBV5-6; D gene: .; CDR3 protein: CASSLDGRNNSPLHF; CDR3 DNA: TGTGCCAGCAGCTTGGACGGACGGAATAATTCACCCCTCCACTTT
clone size: .; J gene: TRBJ2-5; V gene: TRBV27; D gene: .; CDR3 protein: CASSLQSGTQYF; CDR3 DNA: TGTGCCAGCAGTTTACAAAGTGGGACCCAGTACTTC
clone size: .; J gene: TRBJ1-1; V gene: TRBV9; D gene: .; CDR3 protein: CASSVHFMNTEAFF; CDR3 DNA: TGTGCCAGCAGCGTACACTTCATGAACACTGAAGCTTTCTTT
clone size: .; J gene: TRBJ1-2; V gene: TRBV6-6; D gene: TRBD1; CDR3 protein: CAITRQGGGYTF; CDR3 DNA: TGTGCCATCACCAGACAGGGAGGGGGCTACACCTTC
clone size: .; J gene: TRBJ1-1; V gene: TRBV30; D gene: .; CDR3 protein: CAWIGGFFRAFF; CDR3 DNA: TGTGCCTGGATCGGGGGGTTTTTCAGGGCTTTCTTT
clone size: .; J gene: TRBJ2-4; V gene: TRBV5-1; D gene: .; CDR3 protein: CASSLANIQYF; CDR3 DNA: TGCGCCAGCAGCTTGGCGAACATTCAGTACTTC
clone size: .; J gene: TRBJ2-2; V gene: TRBV2; D gene: TRBD2; CDR3 protein: CASTIKGLAHGELFF; CDR3 DNA: TGTGCCAGCACCATAAAGGGACTAGCTCACGGGGAGCTGTTTTTT
clone size: .; J gene: TRBJ2-6; V gene: TRBV7-2; D gene: .; CDR3 protein: CASSLRTAGANVLTF; CDR3 DNA: TGTGCCAGCAGCTTAAGGACAGCTGGGGCCAACGTCCTGACTTTC